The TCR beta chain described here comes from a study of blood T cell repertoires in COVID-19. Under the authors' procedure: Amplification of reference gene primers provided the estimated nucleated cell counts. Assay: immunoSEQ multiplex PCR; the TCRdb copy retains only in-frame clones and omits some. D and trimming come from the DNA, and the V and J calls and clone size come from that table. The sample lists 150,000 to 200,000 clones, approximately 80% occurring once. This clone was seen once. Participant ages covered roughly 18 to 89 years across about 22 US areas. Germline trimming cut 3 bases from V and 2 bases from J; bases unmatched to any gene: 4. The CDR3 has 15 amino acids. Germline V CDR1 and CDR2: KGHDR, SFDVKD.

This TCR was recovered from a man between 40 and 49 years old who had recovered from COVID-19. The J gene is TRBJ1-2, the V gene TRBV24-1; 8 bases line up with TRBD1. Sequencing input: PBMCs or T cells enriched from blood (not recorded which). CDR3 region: CATSDTQGVNYGYTF. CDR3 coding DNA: TGTGCCACCAGTGATACACAGGGGGTAAACTATGGCTACACCTTC.